This passage covers 29 T cell receptor beta chains from one sample sequenced in a study of blood T cell repertoires in COVID-19 (dated by TCRdb to about 2020). Receptor libraries were prepared by the immunoSEQ multiplex PCR assay. In its TCRdb copy, this immuneACCESS table keeps in-frame sequences only and misses some clones. Where compared with another copy, unresolved V genes explain less than half of these, and the others have no known cause. The sample data list a few hundred thousand clones, and approximately 86% of these were observed just once. 3% of the sample is in the top ten clones. Input material: peripheral blood. These receptors were collected from a man between 60 and 75 years old with acute or convalescent COVID-19.

The chain is built from TRBV18 and TRBJ2-7, with D hard to call. V lost 2 bases, J lost 0 bases, and 5 bases lay in between. The CDR3 loop spans 13 amino acids. CDR1 and CDR2 (germline): KGHSH, LQKENI. The CDR3 DNA sequence: TGTGCCAGCTCACCAGGGCGCTCCTACGAGCAGTACTTC. This encodes CASSPGRSYEQYF.

The rearrangement uses TRBV6-5 and TRBJ1-6; a weak D match, TRBD1 (5 bases). The CDR3 has 12 residues. CDR1 MNHEY and CDR2 SVGAGI come from the germline V gene. V was clipped by 6 bases and J by 9 bases, with 9 bases between them. The CDR3 region has the DNA TGTGCCAGCAGACAGGACCCTTCACCCCTCCACTTT. This codes for CASRQDPSPLHF.

The chain couples TRBV5-4 to TRBJ1-1; D remains unclear. CDR3 length: 15 amino acids. CDR1 SGHNT and CDR2 YYREEE come from the germline V gene (reference sequence). Trimming removed 0 bases at V and 2 bases at J, with 11 bases between. This CDR3 reads CASSLVKGVNTEAFF. The CDR3, as DNA: TGTGCCAGCAGCTTGGTAAAGGGAGTAAACACTGAAGCTTTCTTT.

The chain employs TRBV6-5 and TRBJ1-6; possibly TRBD1 for D (5 bases). V was trimmed by 6 bases and J by 0 bases, leaving 9 bases between them. Germline V gene data show CDR1 as MNHEY and CDR2 as SVGAGI. This CDR3 contains 15 residues. The CDR3 is CASRRDSSYNSPLHF. The CDR3 DNA reads as TGTGCCAGCAGACGAGACAGCTCCTATAATTCACCCCTCCACTTT.

This clone was observed a few times. CDR3 coding DNA: TGTGCCAGCAGCGTAGGAGTAGGGGGAGATGGTGAAAAACTGTTTTTT. Its translation: CASSVGVGGDGEKLFF. The chain carries TRBV9 and TRBJ1-4; tentative D call: TRBD1 (6 bases). This CDR3 spans 16 amino acids. Looked up from germline, CDR1 is SGDLS and CDR2 is YYNGEE. V lost 0 bases to trimming and J lost 7 bases, with 16 bases between them.

This clone has just one count. V gene TRBV19 combines with J gene TRBJ2-3; D is undetermined. Germline-derived CDR1 and CDR2 are LNHDA and SQIVND (reference sequence). V dropped 5 bases and J dropped 0 bases, with 15 bases sitting between them. The CDR3 contains 16 residues. The CDR3 nucleotides read TGTGCCAGTAGTTATTCCGAGTTGCTCAGCACAGATACGCAGTATTTT. As protein: CASSYSELLSTDTQYF.

The chain combines TRBV12-5 with TRBJ1-1; D possibly corresponds to TRBD1 (5 bases). Between the trimmed V and J ends, which lost 3 bases and 6 bases, there was a span of 17 bases. Germline V gives CDR1 LGHNT, CDR2 FRNRAP. This CDR3 spans 15 amino acids. CDR3 sequence (DNA): TGTGCTAGTGGTTTAGGGGCAGGGTCGATTTCTGAAGCTTTCTTT. Translated, it gives CASGLGAGSISEAFF. Drawing the rest from reference TRBV12-5 and TRBJ1-1, the complete variable domain is DARVTQTPRHKVTEMGQEVTMRCQPILGHNTVFWYRQTMMQGLELLAYFRNRAPLDDSGMPKDRFSAEMPDATLATLKIQPSEPRDSAVYFCASGLGAGSISEAFFGQGTRLTVV.

This chain links TRBV13 with TRBJ1-6, with D perhaps matching TRBD1 (5 bases). The CDR3 spans 17 residues. Germline V lookup: CDR1 PRHDT, CDR2 FYEKMQ (reference sequence). The germline V and J ends were trimmed by 4 bases and 5 bases, with 18 bases remaining between them. CDR3 in DNA: TGTGCCAGCAGCTCACTAATTTGGGGGGATGATAATTCACCCCTCCACTTT. Encoded protein: CASSSLIWGDDNSPLHF. Full variable domain (outside the CDR3, taken from reference TRBV13 and TRBJ1-6): AAGVIQSPRHLIKEKRETATLKCYPIPRHDTVYWYQQGPGQDPQFLISFYEKMQSDKGSIPDRFSAQQFSDYHSELNMSSLELGDSALYFCASSSLIWGDDNSPLHFGNGTRLTVT.

This chain connects TRBV5-1 to TRBJ2-1; D possibly corresponds to TRBD1 (5 bases). CDR3 length equals 14 residues. Germline loops: CDR1 SGHRS, CDR2 YFSETQ. V was trimmed by 4 bases and J by 9 bases, leaving 17 bases between them. CDR3 nucleotide sequence: TGCGCCAGCAGCACGACAGTTGGGGTTGGTGAGCAGTTCTTC. Its translation is CASSTTVGVGEQFF.

The gene calls are TRBV3-1 (or the pseudogene TRBV3-2) and TRBJ1-2, with 8 bases identical to TRBD1. Germline V gene data show CDR1 as LGHDT and CDR2 as YNNKEL (reference sequence). The J segment lost 2 bases and the V segment lost 2 bases, leaving 4 bases of the junction unmatched. CDR3 length: 15 amino acids. CDR3 DNA: TGTGCCAGCAGCCAAAGGGACAGGCCGAACTATGGCTACACCTTC. The encoded protein is CASSQRDRPNYGYTF.

The J gene is TRBJ1-1, the V gene TRBV9, with D tentatively TRBD1 (5 bases). Deletions cut 4 bases from V and 3 bases from J, with 22 bases between. The CDR3 contains 17 residues. Germline V gene lookup returns CDR1 SGDLS and CDR2 YYNGEE. The CDR3 DNA is TGTGCCAGCAGCCCCCGGGCGTGGAGTCGGGGGGACACTGAAGCTTTCTTT. Its protein is CASSPRAWSRGDTEAFF.

This clone showed up just once. This chain links TRBV11-2 with TRBJ1-2, with D unclear. Trimming stripped 0 bases from V and 4 bases from J, with 9 bases between. This CDR3 is built from 14 residues. Germline CDR1 is SGHAT and CDR2 is FQNNGV. CDR3 DNA sequence: TGTGCCAGCAGCTTAGATGGGCGGGGCTATGGCTACACCTTC. This sequence encodes CASSLDGRGYGYTF.

The genes are TRBV7-9 and TRBJ2-1; TRBD2 agrees at 8 bases. Germline CDR1 reads SEHNR; CDR2 reads FQNEAQ (reference sequence). The CDR3 is 15 residues long. The V and J ends lost 5 bases and 2 bases, in that order; junction bases with no gene match: 5. The CDR3 DNA reads TGTGCCAGCAGCCGCGACGGGGGGGCCTACAATGAGCAGTTCTTC. It codes for CASSRDGGAYNEQFF.

The rearrangement uses TRBV7-8 and TRBJ2-7; D perhaps matches TRBD1 (7 bases). Germline-derived CDR1 and CDR2 are SGHVS and FQNEAQ. V was shortened by 6 bases and J by 4 bases, with 19 bases between the two germline ends. The CDR3 extends over 15 amino acids. CDR3 sequence: CASSSMEGAVYEQYF. The DNA for the CDR3 is TGTGCCAGCAGTTCCATGGAGGGGGCCGTGTACGAGCAGTACTTC. The entire variable domain, with the rest obtained from reference TRBV7-8 and TRBJ2-7, is as follows: GAGVSQSPRYKVAKRGQDVALRCDPISGHVSLFWYQQALGQGPEFLTYFQNEAQLDKSGLPSDRFFAERPEGSVSTLKIQRTQQEDSAVYLCASSSMEGAVYEQYFGPGTRLTVT.

The chain uses TRBV24-1 and TRBJ1-1; tentatively, D is TRBD1 (6 bases). Germline loops: CDR1 KGHDR, CDR2 SFDVKD. The CDR3 is 14 amino acids. V lost 3 bases, J lost 6 bases, and 13 bases lay in between. The chain's CDR3 is CATSDPGTKAEAFF. The CDR3 bases are TGTGCCACCAGTGATCCCGGGACAAAGGCTGAAGCTTTCTTT.

This clone was observed a single time. The V and J genes are TRBV29-1 and TRBJ2-2; 7 bases line up with TRBD1. In germline, CDR1 is SQVTM, CDR2 ANQGSEA. CDR3 length: 13 residues. Germline trimming cut 5 bases from V and 4 bases from J; bases unmatched to any gene: 4. In DNA, the CDR3 is TGCAGCGTTACAGGGGTGGTCACCGGGGAGCTGTTTTTT. This codes for CSVTGVVTGELFF.

The chain couples TRBV28 to TRBJ2-5; weak D call: TRBD2 (6 bases). Deletions cut 1 base from V and 0 bases from J, with 9 bases between. CDR1 is MDHEN, CDR2 SYDVKM, per germline. The CDR3 contains 15 residues. The CDR3 is CASSLLGGNQETQYF. In DNA, the CDR3 is TGTGCCAGCAGTTTATTGGGGGGAAACCAAGAGACCCAGTACTTC.

The chain is built from TRBV11-2 and TRBJ1-5, with D possibly matching TRBD1 (5 bases). The germline CDR1 and CDR2 sequences are SGHAT and FQNNGV. V lost 4 bases to trimming and J lost 6 bases, with 16 bases between them. The CDR3 spans 15 residues. This CDR3 reads CASSSTRGVSQPQHF. The DNA for the CDR3 is TGTGCCAGCAGCTCAACTCGGGGGGTGAGTCAGCCCCAGCATTTT.

The chain is built from TRBV5-1 and TRBJ1-1, with TRBD1 as a possible D gene (6 bases). The CDR3 has 14 amino acids. The germline V gene encodes CDR1 SGHRS and CDR2 YFSETQ. Trimming removed 2 bases at V and 1 base at J, with 9 bases between. The CDR3 region has the DNA TGCGCCAGCAGCTTCCTACAGGGGAACACTGAAGCTTTCTTT. Residues: CASSFLQGNTEAFF.

The V gene is TRBV2, the J gene TRBJ2-5; possibly TRBD2 for D (7 bases). The germline V gene has CDR1 SNHLY and CDR2 FYNNEI. Trimming took off 4 bases at V and 4 bases at J, with 16 bases between the two ends. The CDR3 has 15 amino acids. The CDR3 region is CASSGKGGRLETQYF. CDR3 in DNA: TGTGCCAGCAGTGGGAAGGGGGGGCGATTAGAGACCCAGTACTTC. Full variable domain (missing parts from reference TRBV2 and TRBJ2-5): EPEVTQTPSHQVTQMGQEVILRCVPISNHLYFYWYRQILGQKVEFLVSFYNNEISEKSEIFDDQFSVERPDGSNFTLKIRSTKLEDSAMYFCASSGKGGRLETQYFGPGTRLLVL.

This chain connects TRBV3-1 (or the pseudogene TRBV3-2) to TRBJ2-3; 7 positions agree with TRBD2. The CDR3 runs to 14 residues. The V segment lost 0 bases and the J segment 8 bases; nucleotides outside the gene matches: 5. CDR1 and CDR2 (germline): LGHDT, YNNKEL (reference sequence). The DNA for the CDR3 is TGTGCCAGCAGCCAAGATGGGAGGGTGGCTACGCAGTATTTT. Translating gives CASSQDGRVATQYF.

The chain has TRBV5-5 and TRBJ1-4, with D tentatively TRBD1 (5 bases). The germline CDR1 and CDR2 sequences are SGHKS and YYEKEE (reference sequence). Trimming shortened V by 0 bases and J by 3 bases, and 12 bases separated the two germline ends. There are 16 residues in the CDR3. CDR3 in DNA: TGTGCCAGCAGCTTGGTTCTCGACAGACCTAATGAAAAACTGTTTTTT. This gives the protein CASSLVLDRPNEKLFF.

The chain combines TRBV5-1 with TRBJ1-1, with 7 bases fitting TRBD1. From germline, CDR1 is SGHRS and CDR2 YFSETQ. The CDR3 contains 13 residues. J lost 8 bases, V lost 4 bases, and 8 bases had no gene match. DNA of the CDR3: TGCGCCAGCAGCCTACGACAGGGAGTAGAAGCTTTCTTT. Translated, it gives CASSLRQGVEAFF.

The chain links TRBV15 to TRBJ1-2, with TRBD1 as a possible D gene (6 bases). Trimming stripped 0 bases from V and 2 bases from J, with 7 bases between. Germline V gene lookup returns CDR1 LNHNV and CDR2 YYDKDF (reference sequence). This CDR3 spans 14 amino acids. CDR3 nucleotide sequence: TGTGCCACCAGCAGAGAGACAGGAAACTATGGCTACACCTTC. It codes for CATSRETGNYGYTF.

The count of this clone is one. The J gene is TRBJ2-4, the V gene TRBV4-2, with 11 bases fitting TRBD1. The V gene's germline CDR1 is LGHNA and CDR2 YNFKEQ. The CDR3 consists of 16 residues. V trimming: 4 bases; J trimming: 3 bases; junction bases outside the gene matches: 5. Written as DNA, the CDR3 is TGTGCCAGCAGCCGAGGACAGGGGGCGGTCAAAAACATTCAGTACTTC. This sequence encodes CASSRGQGAVKNIQYF.

CDR3 region: CASSLDRGEDSPLHF. The CDR3 nucleotides are TGCGCCAGCAGCTTGGACAGGGGCGAAGATTCACCCCTCCACTTT. The chain is built from TRBV5-1 and TRBJ1-6; TRBD1 matches at 7 bases. Trimming removed 0 bases from V and 8 bases from J; junction bases left unmatched: 5. From germline, CDR1 is SGHRS and CDR2 YFSETQ. This CDR3 is 15 amino acids long.

This clone has only a few counts. The rearrangement links TRBV7-9 to TRBJ2-1; no reliable D call. This CDR3 has 14 residues. The germline CDR1 and CDR2 sequences are SEHNR and FQNEAQ (reference sequence). The V gene lost 0 bases and the J gene lost 0 bases, with 3 bases spanning the gap. The CDR3 is CASSLALSYNEQFF. In DNA, the CDR3 is TGTGCCAGCAGCTTAGCCCTCTCCTACAATGAGCAGTTCTTC.

V gene TRBV4-3 combines with J gene TRBJ2-3; D may be TRBD2 (5 bases). Germline V gives CDR1 LGHNA, CDR2 YSLEER. This CDR3 has 13 residues. Deletions cut 3 bases from V and 6 bases from J, with 10 bases between. The CDR3 DNA reads TGCGCCAGCAGCCAGCAAAGGAGGGATACGCAGTATTTT. The encoded protein is CASSQQRRDTQYF.

This clone turned up a few times. The rearrangement uses TRBV5-6 and TRBJ2-5; 13 bases match TRBD2. Germline V gene lookup returns CDR1 SGHDT and CDR2 YYEEEE. The CDR3 runs 16 residues. The V and J ends lost 3 bases and 3 bases, in that order; junction bases with no gene match: 5. DNA of the CDR3: TGTGCCAGCAGCTCCACAACTAGCGGGGGGGAAGAGACCCAGTACTTC. Translated: CASSSTTSGGEETQYF.